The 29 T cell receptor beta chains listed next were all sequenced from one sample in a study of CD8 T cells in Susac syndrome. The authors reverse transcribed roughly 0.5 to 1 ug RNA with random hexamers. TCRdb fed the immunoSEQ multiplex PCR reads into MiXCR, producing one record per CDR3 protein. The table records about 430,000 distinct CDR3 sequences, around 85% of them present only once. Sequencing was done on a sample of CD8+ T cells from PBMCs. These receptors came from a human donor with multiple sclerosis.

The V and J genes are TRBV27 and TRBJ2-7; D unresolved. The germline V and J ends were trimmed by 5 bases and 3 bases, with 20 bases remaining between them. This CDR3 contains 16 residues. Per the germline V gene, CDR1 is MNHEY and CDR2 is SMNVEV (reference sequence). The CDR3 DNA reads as TGTGCCAGCAGTCTTTCCTTCACAGCTTCGGGCTACGAGCAGTACTTC. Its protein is CASSLSFTASGYEQYF.

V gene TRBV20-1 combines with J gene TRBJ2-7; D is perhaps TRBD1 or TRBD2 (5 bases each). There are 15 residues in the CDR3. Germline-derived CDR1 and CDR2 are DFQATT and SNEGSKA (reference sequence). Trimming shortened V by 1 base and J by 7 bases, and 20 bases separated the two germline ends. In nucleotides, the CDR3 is TGCAGTGCTAGAGGTCCGGGACGTGAGTTTGAGGAGCAGTACTTC. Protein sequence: CSARGPGREFEEQYF.

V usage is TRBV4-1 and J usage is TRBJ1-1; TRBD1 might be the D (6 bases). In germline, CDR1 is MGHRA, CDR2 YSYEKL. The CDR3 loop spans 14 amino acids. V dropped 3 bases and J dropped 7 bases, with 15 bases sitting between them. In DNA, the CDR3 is TGCGCCAGCAGCCAGGACAGATCGAGAATTGAAGCTTTCTTT. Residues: CASSQDRSRIEAFF.

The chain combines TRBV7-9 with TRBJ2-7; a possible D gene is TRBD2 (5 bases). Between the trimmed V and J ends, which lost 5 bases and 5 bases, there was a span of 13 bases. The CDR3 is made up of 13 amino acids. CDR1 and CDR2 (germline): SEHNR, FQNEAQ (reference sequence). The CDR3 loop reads CASSQEVEDEQYF. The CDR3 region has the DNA TGTGCCAGCAGCCAAGAGGTGGAGGACGAGCAGTACTTC.

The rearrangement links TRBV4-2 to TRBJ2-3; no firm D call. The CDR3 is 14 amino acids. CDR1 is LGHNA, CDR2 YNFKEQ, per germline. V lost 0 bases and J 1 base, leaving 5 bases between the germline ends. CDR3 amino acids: CASSQDPGTDTQYF. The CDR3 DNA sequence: TGTGCCAGCAGCCAAGATCCAGGCACAGATACGCAGTATTTT.

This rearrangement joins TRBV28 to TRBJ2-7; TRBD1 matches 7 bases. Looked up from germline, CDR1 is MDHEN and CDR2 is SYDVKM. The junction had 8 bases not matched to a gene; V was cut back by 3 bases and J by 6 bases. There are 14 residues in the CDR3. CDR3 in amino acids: CASSFAGGIGEQYF. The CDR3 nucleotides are TGTGCCAGCAGTTTCGCAGGGGGTATCGGCGAGCAGTACTTC.

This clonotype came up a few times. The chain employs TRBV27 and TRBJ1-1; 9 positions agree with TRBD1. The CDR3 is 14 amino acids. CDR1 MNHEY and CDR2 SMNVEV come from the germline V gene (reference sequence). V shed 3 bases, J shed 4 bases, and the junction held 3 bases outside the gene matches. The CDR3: CASSLGTGSTEAFF. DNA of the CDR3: TGTGCCAGCAGTTTGGGGACAGGGTCCACTGAAGCTTTCTTT.

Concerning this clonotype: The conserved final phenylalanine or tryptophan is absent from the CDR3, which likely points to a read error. CDR3 nucleotide sequence: TGCAGCGTTGGAGGGGACAGTTTGAACACTGAAGCTTTCCTT. Its protein is CSVGGDSLNTEAFL. The rearrangement joins TRBV29-1 to TRBJ1-1; 7 bases are shared with TRBD1. The germline V gene encodes CDR1 SQVTM and CDR2 ANQGSEA. There are 14 residues in the CDR3. With 4 bases clipped from V and 0 bases from J, the junction kept 5 bases outside the gene matches.

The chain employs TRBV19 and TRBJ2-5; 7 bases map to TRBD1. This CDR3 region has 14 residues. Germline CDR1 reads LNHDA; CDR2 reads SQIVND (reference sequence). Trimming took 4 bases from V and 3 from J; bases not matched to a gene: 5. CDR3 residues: CASSTGTVEETQYF. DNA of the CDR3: TGTGCCAGTAGTACCGGGACAGTAGAAGAGACCCAGTACTTC.

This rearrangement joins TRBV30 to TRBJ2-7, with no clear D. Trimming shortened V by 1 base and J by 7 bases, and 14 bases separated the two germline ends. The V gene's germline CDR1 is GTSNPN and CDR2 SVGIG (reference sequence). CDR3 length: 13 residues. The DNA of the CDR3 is TGTGCCTGGAGTGACCCACCTTCTCGGGAGCAGTACTTC. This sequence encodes CAWSDPPSREQYF.

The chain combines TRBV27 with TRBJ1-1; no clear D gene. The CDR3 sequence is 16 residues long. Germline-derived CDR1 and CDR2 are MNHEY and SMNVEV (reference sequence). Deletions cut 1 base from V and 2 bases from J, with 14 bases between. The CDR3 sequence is CASSLLPGSRNTEAFF. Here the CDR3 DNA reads TGTGCCAGCAGTTTATTACCGGGGAGTAGAAACACTGAAGCTTTCTTT.

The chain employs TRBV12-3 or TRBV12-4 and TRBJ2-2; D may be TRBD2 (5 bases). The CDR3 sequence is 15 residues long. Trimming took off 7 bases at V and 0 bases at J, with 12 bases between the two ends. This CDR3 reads CASTYSGSNTGELFF. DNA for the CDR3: TGTGCCAGCACCTACAGCGGTTCGAACACCGGGGAGCTGTTTTTT.

The DNA for the CDR3 is TGTGCCTGGCAACAGGGCACTGAAGCTTTCTTT. It is translated as CAWQQGTEAFF. This chain links TRBV30 with TRBJ1-1, with D possibly being TRBD1 (6 bases). Trimming shortened V by 5 bases and J by 4 bases, and 8 bases separated the two germline ends. CDR3 length equals 11 residues. Germline V lookup: CDR1 GTSNPN, CDR2 SVGIG (reference sequence).

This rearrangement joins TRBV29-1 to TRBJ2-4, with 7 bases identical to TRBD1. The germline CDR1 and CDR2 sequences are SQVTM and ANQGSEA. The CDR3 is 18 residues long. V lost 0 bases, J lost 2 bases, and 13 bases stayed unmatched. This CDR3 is CSVEDWGMKDRTKNIQYF. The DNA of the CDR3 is TGCAGCGTTGAAGACTGGGGGATGAAGGACAGGACCAAAAACATTCAGTACTTC. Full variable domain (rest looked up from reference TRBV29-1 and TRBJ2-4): SAVISQKPSRDICQRGTSLTIQCQVDSQVTMMFWYRQQPGQSLTLIATANQGSEATYESGFVIDKFPISRPNLTFSTLTVSNMSPEDSSIYLCSVEDWGMKDRTKNIQYFGAGTRLSVL.

CDR3 protein: CASRPPLKGEKLFF. The DNA for the CDR3 is TGCGCCAGCAGACCTCCCCTAAAAGGAGAAAAACTGTTTTTT. The V and J genes are TRBV4-1 and TRBJ1-4; no definite D call. Germline CDR1 and CDR2: MGHRA and YSYEKL. V was cut by 6 bases and J by 8 bases, with 16 bases left in between. The CDR3 runs 14 residues.

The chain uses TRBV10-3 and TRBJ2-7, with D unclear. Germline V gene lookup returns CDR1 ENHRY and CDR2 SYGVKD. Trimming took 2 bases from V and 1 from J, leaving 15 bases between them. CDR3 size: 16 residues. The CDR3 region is CAISEGIQIPSYEQYF. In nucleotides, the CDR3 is TGTGCCATCAGTGAGGGCATTCAGATACCATCCTACGAGCAGTACTTC.

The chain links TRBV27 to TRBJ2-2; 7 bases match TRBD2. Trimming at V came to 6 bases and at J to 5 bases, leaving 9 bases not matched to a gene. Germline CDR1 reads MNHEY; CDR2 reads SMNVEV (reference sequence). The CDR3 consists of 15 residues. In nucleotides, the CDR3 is TGTGCCAGCAGCCCCTGGGAGGGCAAGACCGGGGAGCTGTTTTTT. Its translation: CASSPWEGKTGELFF.

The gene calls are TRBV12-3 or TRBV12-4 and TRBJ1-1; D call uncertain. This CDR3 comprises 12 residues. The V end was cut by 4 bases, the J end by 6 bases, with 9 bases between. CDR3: CASSYSRPEAFF. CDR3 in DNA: TGTGCCAGCAGTTATAGTAGACCTGAAGCTTTCTTT.

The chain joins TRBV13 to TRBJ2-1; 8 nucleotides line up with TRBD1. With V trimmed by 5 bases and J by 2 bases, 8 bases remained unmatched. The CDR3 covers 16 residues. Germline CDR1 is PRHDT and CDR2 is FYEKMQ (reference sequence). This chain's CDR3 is CASSATGTGAYNEQFF. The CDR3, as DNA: TGTGCCAGCAGCGCAACCGGGACAGGAGCCTACAATGAGCAGTTCTTC.

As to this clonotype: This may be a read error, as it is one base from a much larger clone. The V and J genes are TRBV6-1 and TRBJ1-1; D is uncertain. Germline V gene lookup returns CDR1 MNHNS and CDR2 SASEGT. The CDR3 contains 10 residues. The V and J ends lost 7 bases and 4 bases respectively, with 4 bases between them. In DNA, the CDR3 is TGTGCCAGCATGGGCACTGAAGCTTTCTTT. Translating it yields CASMGTEAFF.

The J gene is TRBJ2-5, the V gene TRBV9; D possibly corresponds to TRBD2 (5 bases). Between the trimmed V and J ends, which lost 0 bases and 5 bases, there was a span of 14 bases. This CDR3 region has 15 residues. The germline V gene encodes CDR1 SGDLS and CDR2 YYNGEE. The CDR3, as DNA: TGTGCCAGCAGCGTAGGGTTGAAGAGGGCCGAGACCCAGTACTTC. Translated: CASSVGLKRAETQYF.

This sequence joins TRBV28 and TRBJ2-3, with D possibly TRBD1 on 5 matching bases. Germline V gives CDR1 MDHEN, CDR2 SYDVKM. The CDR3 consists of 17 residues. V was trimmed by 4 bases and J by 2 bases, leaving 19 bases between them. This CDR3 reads CASSSRQHLLITDTQYF. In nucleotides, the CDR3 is TGTGCCAGCAGTTCAAGACAGCACCTCTTAATCACAGATACGCAGTATTTT.

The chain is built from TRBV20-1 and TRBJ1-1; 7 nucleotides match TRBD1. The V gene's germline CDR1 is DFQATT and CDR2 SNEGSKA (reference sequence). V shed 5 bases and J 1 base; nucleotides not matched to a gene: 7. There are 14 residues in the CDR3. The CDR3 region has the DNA TGCAGTGCTTTCTCCGGGACAGAGAACACTGAAGCTTTCTTT. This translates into CSAFSGTENTEAFF.

The CDR3 DNA sequence: TGCGCCAGCAGCCAAATGCCGCAGGCCCTGGCCTGGCATCAGCCCCAGCATTTT. It encodes CASSQMPQALAWHQPQHF. The chain carries TRBV4-1 and TRBJ1-5; D gene unclear. CDR3 length: 18 residues. Germline V gene data show CDR1 as MGHRA and CDR2 as YSYEKL. V dropped 2 bases and J dropped 5 bases, with 22 bases sitting between them.

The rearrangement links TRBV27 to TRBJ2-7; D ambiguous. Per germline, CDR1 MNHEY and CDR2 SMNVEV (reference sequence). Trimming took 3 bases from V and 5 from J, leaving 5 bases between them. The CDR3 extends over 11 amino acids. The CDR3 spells CASSFENEQYF. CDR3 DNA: TGTGCCAGCAGTTTCGAGAACGAGCAGTACTTC.

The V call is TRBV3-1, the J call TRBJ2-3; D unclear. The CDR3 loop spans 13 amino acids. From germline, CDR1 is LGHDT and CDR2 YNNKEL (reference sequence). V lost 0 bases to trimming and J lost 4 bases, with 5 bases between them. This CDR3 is CASSQDSPDTQYF. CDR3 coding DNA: TGTGCCAGCAGCCAAGATAGCCCAGATACGCAGTATTTT.

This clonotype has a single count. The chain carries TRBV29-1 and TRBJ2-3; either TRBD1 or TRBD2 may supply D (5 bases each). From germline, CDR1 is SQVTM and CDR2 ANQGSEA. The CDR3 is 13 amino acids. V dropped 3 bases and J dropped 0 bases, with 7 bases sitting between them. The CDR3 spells CSVDRDSTDTQYF. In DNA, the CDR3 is TGCAGCGTTGACAGGGACAGCACAGATACGCAGTATTTT.

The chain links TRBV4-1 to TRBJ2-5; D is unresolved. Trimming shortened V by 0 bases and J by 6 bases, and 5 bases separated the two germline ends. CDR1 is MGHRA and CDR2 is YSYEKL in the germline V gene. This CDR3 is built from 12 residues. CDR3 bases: TGCGCCAGCAGCCAAGATGGGAAGACCCAGTACTTC. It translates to CASSQDGKTQYF.

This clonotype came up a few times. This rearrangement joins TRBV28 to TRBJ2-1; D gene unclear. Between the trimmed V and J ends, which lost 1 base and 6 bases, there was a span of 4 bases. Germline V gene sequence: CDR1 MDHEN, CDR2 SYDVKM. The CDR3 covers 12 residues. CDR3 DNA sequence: TGTGCCAGCAGTTTATACGGCAATGAGCAGTTCTTC. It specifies CASSLYGNEQFF.